This T cell receptor beta chain was captured by sequencing in a study of spatial heterogeneity in lung cancer (dated by TCRdb to the late 2010s). Study-level background: More beta-chain than alpha-chain transcripts were consistently detected, likely reflecting higher beta-chain transcript abundance. The study linked features of the TCR repertoire to counts of nonsynonymous mutations, which were determined by whole-exome sequencing of tumor tissue. In the raw uncorrected reads, each unique combination of TCR and UMI appeared more than ten times on average. At surgery, both alpha and beta chains were TCR-sequenced in 200 to 250 tumor regions, fewer than 65 matched nontumor lung samples and a few dozen PBMC samples. The study quantitatively compared TCR alpha and beta repertoires across multiple tumor regions, matched nontumor lung and blood in non-small cell lung cancer.

The research as a whole found: Additional single-cell paired TCR alpha and beta sequencing was considered necessary to confirm, at a functional level, the hypothesis that regional TCRs recognize regional mutations.

Library creation used 5' RACE. TCRdb names NextSeq 500 as the instrument used. The TCR library protocol attached a unique molecular identifier to each TCR cDNA molecule to allow correction of PCR and sequencing errors. The authors' pipeline ran thus. TCR identification, UMI-based error correction and CDR3 extraction were all carried out with Decombinator tools. TCRs above a frequency of 2 per 1,000, corresponding to the top 1% of the tumor frequency distribution, were defined as expanded. Renyi diversity was computed with the R vegan package after each repertoire had been subsampled 100 times to 5,000 TCRs. To build CDR3 similarity networks, amino acid triplet string-kernel similarity was used, and CDR3s were connected when their pairwise similarity was above 0.82. The public sequencing data were trimmed at Q25 with fastp and processed into clonotypes with MiXCR by TCRdb, which kept only in-frame beta chains. Each CDR3 protein appears once, grouped with its most common genes and DNA. The V and J calls were determined by TCRdb, not by the authors. The sample yields about 2,500 distinct CDR3 sequences; under 4.5% were counted once. The ten largest clones represent 28% of the sample.

There are many counts of this clonotype. Its antigen remains undetermined. Per-base quality was not reported, and no clone a single base away is much larger than it. This beta chain appears as a stray read in a library generated for alpha chains; its size is not informative. From its cysteine to its phenylalanine, the CDR3 spans 16 amino acids. Only the CDR3 portion is preserved as DNA: 48 bases, with reading frame beginning at the first base. Trimming leaves V shorter by 6 bases and J shorter by 2 bases, with the junction holding 9 bases beyond the gene matches. The time point tag for this specimen amounts to: sample taken at primary tumor resection. Whole RNA extracted from tumor and nontumor lung tissue, or from cryopreserved PBMC samples, was used for TCR sequencing without cell sorting. Donors were 65 to 85 patients with early-stage, untreated non-small cell lung cancer from the lung TRACERx cohort. Only patients with enough RNA available from two or more tumor regions were chosen for TCR sequencing. Tumor and adjacent nontumor lung specimens were reviewed by a lung pathologist before selection.

Material: normal lung tissue next to the tumor, obtained at surgery. The sequence derives from a female donor with early-stage non-small cell lung cancer. The rearranged chain carries TRBV12-3 or TRBV12-4 and TRBJ2-3; TRBD1 matches 9 bases in the middle. The CDR3 sequence is CASSHGTGIITDTQYF. The nucleotides read TGTGCCAGCAGCCACGGGACAGGGATTATCACAGATACGCAGTATTTT.